This T cell receptor (beta chain) was recovered during a study of shared clonotypes between healthy human individuals (dated by TCRdb to the early 2020s). Study-level background: A few men and a couple of women, aged 18 to 49 years, made up the cohort. To increase sequencing depth and limit assay-specific biases, TCR repertoire library preparation and sequencing were carried out by different laboratories using diverse techniques. Per donor, leukapheresis produced somewhere between about 0.8 and 9 billion PBMCs. To estimate repertoire size and how much clonotypes are shared between individuals, the study performed deep sequencing of blood TCR repertoires from a few healthy adults. For each donor, CD4 naive and CD4 memory were each run on three plates, CD8 naive on two plates, and CD8 memory on one plate. Here is what the overall study found, with its caveats: Based on pairwise subsampling, the degree of clonotype sharing among donors was expected to be affected by sequencing depth. Clonotypes shared by all four sorted-subset donors showed higher generation probabilities than non-shared clonotypes. Sampling was limited to blood, and TCR repertoires in tissue likely differ from TCR repertoires in blood. The small number of donors limited the genetic and exposure-history diversity represented. Roughly 5% of naive CD4, more than 3% of naive CD8, about 2.1% of memory CD4, and roughly 0.4% of memory CD8 clonotypes were shared across a few donors. Even with the large sequencing depth, rarefaction of the sorted-subset datasets indicated that sequencing was incomplete. Estimated clonotype richness was generally larger for naive than for memory subsets.

Note on this clone: Its antigen target is currently unknown. It has no much larger one-base neighbor in the sample; base qualities were not kept.

The CDR3 spans 14 residues, from the cysteine through the phenylalanine. Only the CDR3 region is kept as DNA, spanning 42 bases read in frame from base 1. Reading the germline V gene gives CDR1 SQVTM and CDR2 ANQGSEA. V drops 3 bases and J drops 5 bases, leaving 14 bases in between. Donors were healthy HIV-negative adults with no recently reported acute infections or vaccinations. All donors were Caucasian adults living in Nashville, Tennessee, USA. CD4+ T cells were enriched through magnetic negative selection, after which naive cells were positively selected on CD45RA and the remaining negative fraction served as the memory subset. After blood collection by leukapheresis, PBMCs were isolated using Ficoll-Histopaque density gradient centrifugation and then cryopreserved in the vapor phase of liquid nitrogen. Analytical flow cytometry was used to check the purity and quantity of every magnetically sorted T cell population. Each sorted fraction had its genomic DNA isolated and then quantified by UV absorbance on a Nanodrop 2000c.

Using the deep immunoSEQ assay, multiplex PCR amplified TCR CDR3 regions from genomic DNA. Genomic DNA extracted from each cell subset was distributed evenly over all wells of several immunoSEQ 96-well plates, and each plate served as one replicate. For sorted subsets, approximately 190 ng genomic DNA, equal to 30,000 or so T cell genomes, was loaded into each replicate PCR. The purified libraries were quantified using a Qubit 3.0 fluorometer, sized with a Bioanalyzer 2100, and then quantified again using the KAPA Library Quantification kit. Every immunoSEQ 96-well plate was sequenced on a dedicated single-read 150-cycle Illumina NextSeq 550 flow cell. The paper's processing steps were these. Because only junctional sequences without quality scores were contained in the immunoSEQ output, filtering matching that applied to full-length reads could not be performed. Sequences were annotated with PyIR, a Python wrapper for IgBLAST v1.9, using IMGT germline references to assign V/J genes and CDR3. Any read was removed if the V/J assignment was weak (E-value above 1e-6), the CDR3 was missing, or the read contained stop codons, out-of-frame junctions, or ambiguous translated residues. V3J clonotypes were defined as sequences sharing an identical inferred V gene, J gene, and CDR3 amino acid sequence. To compute the percentage overlap between repertoires, the number of shared unique clonotypes was divided by the size of the smaller repertoire. Richness of each repertoire was evaluated using RTK rarefaction, the Chao1 estimator, and Recon v2.1 estimates of unobserved clonotypes. Generation probabilities were computed with OLGA for all TCRbeta clonotypes obtained by the gDNA method from a few donors. In TCRdb, the immuneACCESS table is reduced to in-frame sequences with V and J assigned. These tables do not hold every clone; where another copy was compared, an unresolved V gene accounts for under half, and the others remain unexplained. V, J and clone size derive from that table, while D and trimming were established from the DNA sequence. The sample has some 1 million clones on record, 65% to 80% of them singletons. The top ten hold roughly 1.4% of the sample.

This TCR was sampled from a man between 18 and 35 years old in good health. Specimen: memory CD4+ T cells sorted from blood. Read against the paper, the sample's cell subset or site label means: CD45RA-negative fraction. The chain is made from TRBV29-1 and TRBJ2-1, with a tentative D gene TRBD1 over 5 matching bases. The encoded CDR3 is CSVEFWTRNNEQFF. The sequence in DNA is TGCAGCGTTGAGTTCTGGACAAGAAACAATGAGCAGTTCTTC.